This TCR beta chain is from a study of immune evolution from preneoplasia to lung adenocarcinoma. Measured with immunoSEQ multiplex PCR; TCRdb has only the in-frame clones, and not every one. The sample yields 30,000 to 45,000 clones, around 74% seen once. Germline assignment: CDR1 SNHLY and CDR2 FYNNEI. V shed 4 bases and J shed 6 bases, with 6 bases lying between them. The CDR3 sequence is 12 residues long. This clone was seen a handful of times. The sample consisted of FFPE invasive lung adenocarcinoma tissue. The chain carries TRBV2 and TRBJ2-2; no firm D call. The receptor's source is a person between 60 and 70 years old with lung adenocarcinoma. CDR3 DNA: TGTGCCAGCAGTGCCCAAGCCGGGGAGCTGTTTTTT. As protein: CASSAQAGELFF.